Listed below are T cell receptor beta chains from one sample, sequenced in a study of T cells expressing NK-cell markers. TCRdb derives one entry per CDR3 protein from the 5' RACE reads, leaving out DNA. The ten most abundant clones cover around 4% of a sample with a few hundred thousand distinct CDR3 sequences. Sequenced material: blood T cells: a sorted CD56 or NKG2C T cell subset, CD4+ or CD8+ T cells, or bulk PBMC T cells (not recorded which). All receptors come from a man in his late teens or twenties in good health. Each CDR3 is given with its conserved first and last residue.

>19|TRBV20-1|TRBJ2-6
CSARVGWASGNSGANVLTF
>13|TRBV28|TRBJ2-7
CASSPLSPSEQYF
>14|TRBV20-1|TRBJ1-5
CSARDGAGTRPQHF
>18|TRBV3-1|TRBJ2-2
CASSQRLPGPAPTGELFF
>15|TRBV4-2|TRBJ1-2
CASSQEGAGDDGYTF
>14|TRBV11-2|TRBJ1-1
CASSSGRGADEAFF
>15|TRBV7-2|TRBJ1-2
CASSLSRGRGYGYTF
>18|TRBV14|TRBJ2-1
CASSQDAIWREGYNEQFF
>14|TRBV28|TRBJ2-3
CASKGGLRTDTQYF
>14|TRBV10-3|TRBJ2-1
CAISALAGGNEQFF
>16|TRBV11-2|TRBJ2-1
CASSFIRTSVYNEQFF
>14|TRBV6-5|TRBJ2-1
CATKREGLDNEQFF
>16|TRBV12-3/TRBV12-4|TRBJ2-2
CASSSLPAGITGELFF
>16|TRBV28|TRBJ2-4
CASSLITSGSKNIQYF
>13|TRBV29-1|TRBJ2-3
CSVRAESTDTQYF
>15|TRBV5-6|TRBJ2-1
CASDIGTSGPNEQFF
>12|TRBV29-1|TRBJ2-5
CSVVGVQETQYF
>13|TRBV4-1|TRBJ2-1
CASSPSLAAEQFF
>16|TRBV10-3|TRBJ2-5
CAISERPPGRVETQYF
>11|TRBV29-1|TRBJ2-1
CSVLQGPEQFF
>16|TRBV27|TRBJ2-1
CASSYGLLSSYNEQFF
>13|TRBV11-3|TRBJ2-5
CASSLGPEETQYF
>16|TRBV20-1|TRBJ2-7
CSALGTPRGLSYEQYF
>16|TRBV6-5|TRBJ2-5
CASSYSMAPAHETQYF
>14|TRBV11-2|TRBJ1-2
CASSLAGQGIGYTF
>14|TRBV5-1|TRBJ2-5
CASMPPSGKETQYF
>19|TRBV11-2|TRBJ2-7
CASSLVFGLAGEGPYEQYF
>17|TRBV7-2|TRBJ2-7
CASSLASGTTSSYEQYF
>12|TRBV27|TRBJ2-7
CASSLTGMEQYF
>15|TRBV7-9|TRBJ1-5
CASSLGGTLNQPQHF
>14|TRBV10-3|TRBJ1-2
CAISEVQGIYGYTF
>14|TRBV6-5|TRBJ1-4
CASRQGGAGEKLFF
>13|TRBV6-2/TRBV6-3|TRBJ2-1
CASSYGGINEQFF
>13|TRBV30|TRBJ2-1
CAWSGGSGDEQFF
>14|TRBV20-1|TRBJ1-6
CSAPSRLRNSPLHF
>13|TRBV7-8|TRBJ2-1
CASSLSSGNEQFF
>16|TRBV27|TRBJ2-1
CASTSWGTSAYNEQFF